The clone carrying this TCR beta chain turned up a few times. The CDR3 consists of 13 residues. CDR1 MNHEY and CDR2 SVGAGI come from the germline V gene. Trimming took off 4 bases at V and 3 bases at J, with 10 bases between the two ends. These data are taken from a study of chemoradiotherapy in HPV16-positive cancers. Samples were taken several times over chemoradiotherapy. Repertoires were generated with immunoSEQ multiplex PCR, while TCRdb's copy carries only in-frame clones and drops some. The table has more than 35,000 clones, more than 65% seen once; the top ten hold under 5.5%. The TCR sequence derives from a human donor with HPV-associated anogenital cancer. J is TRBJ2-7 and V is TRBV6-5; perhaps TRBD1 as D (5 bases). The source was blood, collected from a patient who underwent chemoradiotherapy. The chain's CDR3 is CASSLGVLYEQYF. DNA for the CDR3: TGTGCCAGCAGTTTAGGGGTTCTCTACGAGCAGTACTTC.